The sequence of this T cell receptor (beta chain) was determined in a study of cytomegalovirus exposure and HLA in healthy donors. Findings and caveats of the study: Specificity of three CMV-associated chains for CMV antigens was verified in vitro.

The germline gives CDR1 KGHSH, CDR2 LQKENI. The CDR3 is 14 residues long. Trimming shortened V by 1 base and J by 2 bases, and 9 bases separated the two germline ends. Using immunoSEQ multiplex PCR, the repertoire was profiled, and TCRdb retains in-frame clones only, with some absent. This table holds about 200,000 clones, around 80% found once. Details on this clone: Its antigen is undetermined.

This TCR came from a woman in her twenties or thirties in good health and CMV-seropositive. The sequenced sample consisted of PBMCs. The V and J genes are TRBV18 and TRBJ2-7; D is possibly TRBD1 (5 bases). The CDR3 protein is CASSPQGSTYEQYF. CDR3 nucleotides: TGTGCCAGCTCACCACAGGGGTCAACCTACGAGCAGTACTTC.